This T cell receptor (beta chain) is from a study of response to subunit inactivated influenza vaccine listed by TCRdb under 2018. With respect to the entire study: To follow how T cells responded to a trivalent subunit inactivated influenza vaccine, the researchers relied on deep quantitative profiling of the T cell receptor repertoire.

The V end loses 5 bases and the J end loses 6 bases, and a stretch of 12 bases separates them. The cysteine opens and the phenylalanine closes a CDR3 of 13 amino acids. Only CDR3 DNA is held: 39 bases, read in frame from base 1. Looking up the germline V gene yields CDR1 MNHNS and CDR2 SASEGT. The method behind the library was RT-PCR. The sequencing machine was an Illumina HiSeq 2500. The public reads were quality trimmed at Q25 with fastp and then assembled into clones with MiXCR by TCRdb, keeping productive beta chains. Identical CDR3 protein sequences are pooled into one entry, listed with their most common genes and DNA. The sample has under 200,000 distinct CDR3 sequences on record, roughly 12% of them singletons. 25% to 30% of the sample goes to the ten largest clones. The study at large found these results: The authors proposed that each seasonal influenza vaccination may bring in only a limited number of new T cells.

As for this clonotype: No cognate antigen has been identified for it. Per-base qualities were not stored, and no clone one base away is much larger.

This same sample was also part of a study on T cells expressing NK-cell markers. The second paper further reports: TCR beta cDNA libraries were prepared using 5'RACE template switching, which introduced a universal primer site and unique molecular identifiers. In sorted CD3+CD56+NKG2C+, CD3+CD56+NKG2C- and CD3+CD56-NKG2C+ T-cell subsets from about eight donors, TCR beta-chain repertoires were profiled. Of the eight sequenced donors, seven were found to be HCMV-seropositive and one was found to be HCMV-seronegative. In several experiments an anti-gammadeltaTCR antibody was added to restrict sorting to alphabetaTCR-expressing T cells. In over five donors, the dominant CD3+CD56+NKG2C+ clonotypes were among the top 10 CD8+ clonotypes and accounted for about 1.0-7.5% of CD8+ T cells. Those dominant clonotypes were again the most abundant among CD3+CD56-NKG2C+ cells in several donors, at roughly 25-65%. Whether the expanded NKG2C-expressing T cell clones were specific for HCMV antigens was left unclear. All eight donors whose samples were sequenced were randomly selected healthy volunteers, three of them men and five women. A commercial ELISA kit detecting HCMV-specific IgG in serum was used to determine HCMV serostatus. Peripheral blood mononuclear cells were isolated from blood by Ficoll density gradient centrifugation. CD4+ and CD8+ T cells were isolated from PBMC by magnetic immunoseparation with Miltenyi isolation kits. Synthesis of cDNA was primed from the TCR beta constant segment and was followed by two consecutive PCR amplification steps. Libraries were sequenced as 2 x 150 bp reads on Illumina HiSeq 2000/2500, MiSeq or NextSeq. MIGEC was used to demultiplex reads and group reads by UMI, and MiTCR was used to assemble and quantify clonotypes. To exclude erroneous sequences, only TCR cDNA sequences supported by at least two reads were retained. Downstream repertoire analysis used the tcR package, and clonotypes were matched across fractions by CDR3 nucleotide sequence plus V segment. VDJmatch was used to annotate antigen specificity against VDJdb, with one amino acid substitution in CDR3 allowed.

This sequence uses TRBV6-1 and TRBJ2-3, with the D segment identity uncertain. The source material was CD8+ T cells sorted from PBMCs, sampled roughly 12 days after vaccination. This sequence was found in a man aged 45-65 years who received an inactivated influenza vaccine. Donor details come from another sample of the same person, matched by shared clones. The CDR3 protein: CASSLPPMDTQYF. The nucleotides read TGTGCCAGCAGTCTCCCGCCAATGGATACGCAGTATTTT.